Below are 4 T cell receptor beta chains sequenced from a single sample in a study of cytomegalovirus exposure and HLA in healthy donors. Primers for the PCR totalled 60 Vbeta and 13 Jbeta. Clones were sequenced by immunoSEQ multiplex PCR, and TCRdb holds only the in-frame ones, with some missing. Altogether about 200,000 clones are present, around 82% being singletons, with the ten largest covering less than 3.5%. Sequencing was performed on PBMCs. These receptors were taken from a woman aged 25-40 years in good health and CMV-seronegative.

This chain joins TRBV6-4 and TRBJ2-1; D may be TRBD2 (6 bases). This CDR3 comprises 18 residues. From germline, CDR1 is MRHNA and CDR2 SNTAGT. Trimming removed 2 bases from V and 0 bases from J, with 17 bases in between. The CDR3 nucleotides read TGTGCCAGCAGTGACCTAGCGAGCCCCCTTGGCTCCTACAATGAGCAGTTCTTC. Translating it yields CASSDLASPLGSYNEQFF.

The V call is TRBV5-1, the J call TRBJ1-4, with 7 bases fitting TRBD1. Germline lookup yields CDR1 SGHRS and CDR2 YFSETQ. The CDR3 has 14 amino acids. Trimming took 3 bases from V and 5 from J; bases not matched to a gene: 4. CDR3 residues: CASSSGQANEKLFF. The CDR3 DNA follows: TGCGCCAGCAGCTCAGGACAGGCAAATGAAAAACTGTTTTTT.

The chain combines TRBV5-8 with TRBJ2-3; 9 bases agree with TRBD2. The CDR3 extends over 13 amino acids. Germline V lookup: CDR1 SGHTS, CDR2 YDEGEE. The J segment lost 6 bases and the V segment lost 4 bases, leaving 3 bases of the junction unmatched. The CDR3 DNA is TGTGCCAGCAGCCCGCGGGGGGGGGATACGCAGTATTTT. Translated: CASSPRGGDTQYF.

The chain links TRBV4-1 to TRBJ1-3; 7 bases align to TRBD1. Germline CDR1 reads MGHRA; CDR2 reads YSYEKL. The J segment lost 4 bases and the V segment lost 1 base, leaving 7 bases of the junction unmatched. The CDR3 consists of 16 residues. The CDR3 here is CASSQGGRQGGNTIYF. The CDR3, as DNA: TGCGCCAGCAGCCAAGGGGGAAGACAGGGAGGAAACACCATATATTTT.